This T cell receptor beta chain derives from a study of CD8+CD57+ T cells in acquired aplastic anemia. Whole-study findings and limits: With respect to CD8+ Simpson's diversity, patients and controls did not differ significantly.

Genomic DNA, serving as template, underwent TCR beta VDJ and CDR3 profiling. Each CDR3 protein gets one entry after TCRdb re-called the reads with MiXCR. The sample holds roughly 120,000 distinct CDR3 sequences, over 55% seen once. For sequencing, patients were chosen who had shown expansion of CD8+CD57+ cells by flow cytometry. Each of the patients presented with severe acquired aplastic anemia. With respect to this clonotype: Its specificity is not known.

The CDR3 extends over 13 amino acids. The germline CDR1 and CDR2 sequences are MRHNA and SNTAGT. The V end lost 5 bases, the J end lost 6 bases, and 13 bases lay between the germline ends. The origin of this receptor is a human donor with aplastic anemia. The sequencing input was sorted CD4+, CD8+, or CD8+CD57+ T cells (not recorded which) from PBMCs. The chain couples TRBV6-4 to TRBJ1-2; the D is unclear. CDR3 loop: CASSPELGDGYTF. CDR3 nucleotides: TGTGCCAGCAGTCCCGAGCTTGGAGATGGCTACACCTTC.